Listed below are T cell receptor beta chains from one sample, sequenced in a study of esophageal squamous cell carcinoma under preoperative chemotherapy. TCRdb recomputed calls from the PCR reads with MiXCR, one row per CDR3 protein. Of about 15,000 distinct CDR3 sequences in the sample, 40% to 50% were seen once. Sampling was conducted from a patient given preoperative chemotherapy. The source is a human donor with esophageal squamous cell carcinoma. The donor label of this sample is uncertain. CDR3s include the opening cysteine and the closing phenylalanine or tryptophan. A D gene is named only where the DNA matches it firmly. The size entry is marked missing in some rows and otherwise reads once, few, many or a size class.

>many|TRBV7-6|TRBJ2-5|TRBD1
TGTGCCAGCAGCCCTCTCGGGACAGGGGGAAAGACCCAGTACTTC
CASSPLGTGGKTQYF
>few|TRBV27|TRBJ2-5|TRBD1
TGTGCCAGCAGCTCCGGGACAGGGGGCGCAGAGACCCAGTACTTC
CASSSGTGGAETQYF
>few|TRBV7-8|TRBJ1-3|NA
TGTGCCAGCTCAGCATTCACCTCTGGAAACACCATATATTTT
CASSAFTSGNTIYF
>many|TRBV12-3/TRBV12-4|TRBJ1-1|NA
TGTGCCAGCAACCTGGACGGTATGAACACTGAAGCTTTCTTT
CASNLDGMNTEAFF
>NA|TRBV7-8|TRBJ2-3|NA
TGTGCCAGCGGGCGGGGAAGGGATACGCAGTATTTT
CASGRGRDTQYF
>many|TRBV7-8|TRBJ2-7|TRBD1
TGTGCCAGCAGCCACCGGGACAGCCTATGGTACGAGCAGTACTTC
CASSHRDSLWYEQYF
>few|TRBV27|TRBJ1-5|TRBD1
TGTGCCAGCAGTCCCGACAGGGGTAGCAATCAGCCCCAGCATTTT
CASSPDRGSNQPQHF
>NA|TRBV6-2/TRBV6-3|TRBJ2-4|NA
TGTGCCAGCAGTGAGCCAGAGATTCAGTACTTC
CASSEPEIQYF
>NA|TRBV7-2|TRBJ2-3|TRBD2
TGTGCCAGCAGCGCACGACGGGGGGGAGGCACAGATATGCAGTATTTT
CASSARRGGGTDMQYF
>NA|TRBV7-2|TRBJ2-1|TRBD1
TGTGCCAGCAGCCCAACCGGGACAGGGGATAAGCAGTTCTTC
CASSPTGTGDKQFF
>many|TRBV12-3/TRBV12-4|TRBJ2-1|NA
TGTGCCAGCAGTTTAAGGGGAGGAGGGGGCAATGAGCAGTTCTTC
CASSLRGGGGNEQFF
>NA|TRBV7-2|TRBJ2-5|TRBD2
TGTGCCAGCAGCTGGGGGGGTTCCGGGTACCAAGAGACCCAGTACTTC
CASSWGGSGYQETQYF
>few|TRBV7-6|TRBJ2-1|TRBD2
TGTGCCAGCAGATTATCTAGCGGACCCTACAATGAGCAGTTCTTC
CASRLSSGPYNEQFF
>NA|TRBV7-9|TRBJ2-7|NA
TGTGCCAGCAGCTTCTCAGTCGGGATGGGGGAGACCGAGTACTTC
CASSFSVGMGETEYF
>NA|TRBV11-3|TRBJ2-3|NA
TGTGCCAGCAGCCCTAAGGGGCGGGGAGCCACAAACACGCAGTATTTT
CASSPKGRGATNTQYF
>many|TRBV7-3|TRBJ2-1|NA
TGTGCCAGCAGCTTATTGCCTAGTCCGCGCAATGAGCAGTTCTTC
CASSLLPSPRNEQFF
>medium-sized|TRBV7-2|TRBJ2-3|NA
TGTGCCAGCAGTTTTCGCACAGATACGCAGTATTTT
CASSFRTDTQYF
>once|TRBV7-2|TRBJ2-3|NA
TGTGCCAGCCGCGTATCGGCGCTGTGTGCCAAAGACACGCAGTATTTC
CASRVSALCAKDTQYF
>few|TRBV7-8|TRBJ2-5|TRBD1
TGTGCCAGCAGCCCGACAGGGGGCGGGGAGACCCAGTACTTC
CASSPTGGGETQYF
>NA|TRBV7-6|TRBJ2-1|TRBD2
TGTGCCAGCAGTCCTCGACTAGCGGGAGTTACCTACAATGAGCAGTTCTTC
CASSPRLAGVTYNEQFF
>NA|TRBV6-1|TRBJ2-1|NA
TGTGCCAGCAGTGAAGTAGGAGAGGATGAGCAGTTCTTC
CASSEVGEDEQFF
>NA|TRBV7-8|TRBJ2-5|TRBD2
TGTGCCAGCACAGGGGGACTAGCGGGTGCGGGGGTCGGGAGCCGTAGCCAAGAGACCCAGTACTTC
CASTGGLAGAGVGSRSQETQYF
>NA|TRBV6-1|TRBJ2-1|NA
TGTGCCAGCAGCCTCGGGAACTCCTACAATGAGCAGTTCTTC
CASSLGNSYNEQFF
>NA|TRBV7-2|TRBJ2-2|TRBD2
TGTGCCAGCAGCTTACTAGCGGGGGCCCCAAAACTCACCGGGGAGCTGTTTTTT
CASSLLAGAPKLTGELFF
>many|TRBV7-2|TRBJ2-1|NA
TGTGCCAGCAGCTTAGTTGCTCTTTCCAATGAGCAGTTCTTC
CASSLVALSNEQFF
>NA|TRBV7-2|TRBJ2-7|TRBD1
TGTGCCAGCAGCTTGGACACGGGACAGGGTGCCTACGAGCAGTACTTC
CASSLDTGQGAYEQYF
>NA|TRBV6-1|TRBJ2-5|TRBD2
TGTGCCAGCAGTGACCCCCCCGGGACTAGTATTTTGCAAGAGACCCAGTACTTC
CASSDPPGTSILQETQYF